A selection of T cell receptor beta chains follows, all from one sample in a study of regulatory and conventional T cells in RAG deficiency. The repertoire was sequenced with immunoSEQ multiplex PCR; TCRdb's copy has only in-frame clones and lacks some. The sample yields 25,000 to 35,000 clones, about 95% seen once. The sample also formed part of further work on regulatory T cells.

The sequencing sample was made of CD25- CD4+ T cells sorted from blood. The receptors shown here come from a human donor in good health. Both conserved end residues are part of each CDR3. D genes are given only for firm matches. Size is omitted from some rows. Given values are once, few, many or a class for expanded clones.

>TRBD2|.|TRBV6-4|TRBJ2-3
CASSDDPGLSLDF
TGTGCCAGCAGTGACGACCCGGGACTATCGCTGGATTTT
>TRBD1|.|TRBV5-1|TRBJ2-1
CASSVSGTGNNEQFF
TGCGCCAGCAGCGTCTCCGGGACAGGGAACAATGAGCAGTTCTTC
>TRBD2|.|TRBV5-6|TRBJ2-7
CASSLGTSGVYEQYF
TGTGCCAGCAGCTTAGGGACTAGCGGGGTCTACGAGCAGTACTTC
>.|.|TRBV2|TRBJ2-5
CASTTTGGRGTQYF
TGTGCCAGCACCACGACAGGCGGCCGAGGGACCCAGTACTTC
>TRBD2|.|TRBV19|TRBJ2-3
CASSIPSGESTDTQYF
TGTGCCAGTAGTATACCTAGCGGGGAGAGCACAGATACGCAGTATTTT
>.|.|TRBV19|TRBJ2-1
CASSMGSLSYNEQFF
TGTGCCAGTAGTATGGGCAGCCTCTCCTACAATGAGCAGTTCTTC
>TRBD2|.|TRBV2|TRBJ2-1
CASTRILAGGPNEQFF
TGTGCCAGCACTCGAATTCTAGCGGGGGGCCCGAATGAGCAGTTCTTC
>.|.|TRBV9|TRBJ2-7
CASSVGPDGDSYEQYF
TGTGCCAGCAGCGTAGGTCCCGACGGGGACTCCTACGAGCAGTACTTC
>.|few|TRBV6-6|TRBJ1-2
CAGRQPNYGYTF
TGTGCCGGGCGACAGCCTAACTATGGCTACACCTTC
>.|.|TRBV1|TRBJ2-7
CTSSQECDRGYEQYF
TGCACCAGCAGCCAAGAGTGTGACAGGGGCTACGAGCAGTACTTC
>.|.|TRBV7-3|TRBJ1-3
CASSLTGSGNTIYF
TGTGCCAGCAGCTTAACCGGGTCTGGAAACACCATATATTTT
>.|.|TRBV19|TRBJ1-1
CASSADLRGPMNTEAFF
TGTGCCAGTAGTGCAGACCTAAGGGGCCCCATGAACACTGAAGCTTTCTTT
>.|.|TRBV28|TRBJ1-4
CASGSGLVRGNEKLFF
TGTGCCAGTGGATCAGGGTTAGTGCGCGGTAATGAAAAACTGTTTTTT
>.|.|TRBV6-5|TRBJ1-2
CASSQTAYYGYTF
TGTGCCAGCAGTCAGACAGCTTACTATGGCTACACCTTC
>TRBD1|.|TRBV7-3|TRBJ2-7
CASSITGGYYEQYF
TGTGCCAGCAGCATCACAGGGGGCTACTACGAGCAGTACTTC
>TRBD2|.|TRBV27|TRBJ2-3
CASSWTSGRTDTQYF
TGTGCCAGCAGTTGGACTAGCGGACGCACAGATACGCAGTATTTT
>.|few|TRBV5-8|TRBJ1-3
CASSSRSRSGNTIYF
TGTGCCAGCAGCTCTCGGAGTAGGTCAGGAAACACCATATATTTT
>TRBD1|once|TRBV29-1|TRBJ2-1
CSAEGPGTGNEQFF
TGCAGCGCAGAGGGTCCCGGGACAGGGAATGAGCAGTTCTTC
>TRBD1|.|TRBV19|TRBJ2-3
CASSSRQGTDTQYF
TGTGCCAGTAGTTCACGACAGGGGACGGATACGCAGTATTTT
>TRBD2|.|TRBV5-1|TRBJ2-7
CASRDTRGGTEQYF
TGCGCCAGCAGGGATACGCGGGGGGGGACCGAGCAGTACTTC
>.|.|TRBV5-8|TRBJ2-1
CASSVEGNGQFF
TGTGCCAGCAGTGTCGAGGGCAATGGGCAGTTCTTC
>.|.|TRBV5-1|TRBJ2-7
CASKLGSSYEQYF
TGCGCCAGCAAGCTGGGGAGCTCCTACGAGCAGTACTTC
>TRBD1|.|TRBV19|TRBJ1-4
CASSSRDRPNEKLFF
TGTGCCAGTAGTTCCCGGGACAGGCCAAATGAAAAACTGTTTTTT
>.|.|TRBV28|TRBJ2-6
CASTSPRRVPGPGANVLTF
TGTGCCAGCACCAGCCCCCGGAGGGTCCCTGGTCCTGGGGCCAACGTCCTGACTTTC
>TRBD2|.|TRBV18|TRBJ2-3
CASSPIVTSGGPPDTQYF
TGTGCCAGCTCACCGATCGTGACTAGCGGGGGGCCGCCAGATACGCAGTATTTT
>TRBD1|.|TRBV6-6|TRBJ1-1
CASSYTGTVNTEAFF
TGTGCCAGCAGTTACACGGGGACAGTGAACACTGAAGCTTTCTTT
>TRBD1|.|TRBV19|TRBJ2-2
CASISGQGRAGELFF
TGTGCCAGTATCTCGGGACAGGGTAGAGCCGGGGAGCTGTTTTTT
>TRBD1|.|TRBV4-1|TRBJ2-3
CASSQDWGTGRTDTQYF
TGCGCCAGCAGCCAAGATTGGGGGACAGGGCGCACAGATACGCAGTATTTT
>.|.|TRBV9|TRBJ2-3
CASSVRDGVTDTQYF
TGTGCCAGCAGCGTAAGAGACGGGGTGACAGATACGCAGTATTTT
>.|.|TRBV6-6|TRBJ2-1
CASSYSGSPPGNEQFF
TGTGCCAGCAGTTACTCCGGGTCCCCCCCTGGCAATGAGCAGTTCTTC
>TRBD2|.|TRBV19|TRBJ2-3
CASSPQLAGGLDTQYF
TGTGCCAGTAGTCCACAACTAGCGGGGGGGCTAGATACGCAGTATTTT
>TRBD1|.|TRBV6-1|TRBJ2-2
CASNRQGEIVGELFF
TGTGCCAGCAACCGTCAGGGGGAAATCGTCGGGGAGCTGTTTTTT
>.|.|TRBV7-9|TRBJ1-1
CASSLRAGMEAFF
TGTGCCAGCAGCTTACGGGCAGGGATGGAAGCTTTCTTT
>.|.|TRBV27|TRBJ1-1
CASSLVRRGSRLENTEAFF
TGTGCCAGCAGTTTAGTTCGTAGGGGTTCCAGGTTGGAGAACACTGAAGCTTTCTTT
>.|.|TRBV2|TRBJ2-1
CASSASGIQYNEQFF
TGTGCCAGCAGTGCCTCCGGGATCCAATACAATGAGCAGTTCTTC
>.|.|TRBV19|TRBJ2-7
CASRGGGDEQYF
TGTGCCAGTAGGGGAGGTGGGGACGAGCAGTACTTC
>.|.|TRBV28|TRBJ1-2
CASSPNAGVDGYTF
TGTGCCAGCAGCCCCAACGCAGGGGTTGACGGCTACACCTTC
>TRBD2|.|TRBV15|TRBJ2-5
CATSRDRRGETQYF
TGTGCCACCAGCAGAGACAGGCGGGGGGAGACCCAGTACTTC
>.|.|TRBV7-3|TRBJ2-3
CASSDSGGTDTQYF
TGTGCCAGCAGTGACTCGGGTGGTACAGATACGCAGTATTTT
>TRBD2|.|TRBV29-1|TRBJ2-5
CSVEGAGGRETQYF
TGCAGCGTTGAAGGAGCGGGGGGACGGGAGACCCAGTACTTC
>.|.|TRBV7-2|TRBJ2-5
CASSAARGYGETQYF
TGTGCCAGCAGTGCCGCGAGAGGGTATGGAGAGACCCAGTACTTC
>TRBD1|.|TRBV7-2|TRBJ1-6
CASSRRQGHSPLHF
TGTGCCAGCAGCCGGAGACAGGGACATTCACCCCTCCACTTT
>TRBD1|once|TRBV28|TRBJ2-7
CASSLGQGYEQYF
TGTGCCAGCAGTTTGGGACAGGGCTACGAGCAGTACTTC
>TRBD1|.|TRBV25-1|TRBJ1-1
CASSEGFGQGAAFF
TGTGCCAGCAGTGAGGGTTTCGGACAGGGGGCAGCTTTCTTT
>TRBD2|.|TRBV27|TRBJ2-1
CASSLIPGLAGIYSGQFF
TGTGCCAGCAGTTTGATACCGGGACTAGCGGGGATATACTCAGGGCAGTTCTTC
>TRBD1|.|TRBV9|TRBJ2-7
CASSVGGTGYYEQYF
TGTGCCAGCAGCGTAGGGGGGACAGGGTACTACGAGCAGTACTTC
>TRBD1|.|TRBV28|TRBJ2-1
CASTGDGTETYNEQFF
TGTGCCAGCACCGGAGACGGGACAGAGACCTACAATGAGCAGTTCTTC
>TRBD1|.|TRBV5-1|TRBJ1-1
CASSAGQQPEAFF
TGCGCCAGCAGCGCGGGACAGCAGCCTGAAGCTTTCTTT
>.|.|TRBV6-5|TRBJ2-5
CASGRGLQETQYF
TGTGCCAGCGGCAGGGGCCTGCAAGAGACCCAGTACTTC
>TRBD1|.|TRBV4-1|TRBJ1-1
CASSQDRGQANTEAFF
TGCGCCAGCAGCCAAGATCGTGGACAGGCTAACACTGAAGCTTTCTTT
>.|few|TRBV19|TRBJ1-1
CATRSHHGIPQGLSEAFF
TGTGCCACTCGGAGTCATCATGGAATCCCCCAGGGTTTGTCTGAAGCTTTCTTT
>.|.|TRBV18|TRBJ2-5
CASSPEETQYF
TGTGCCAGCTCACCCGAAGAGACCCAGTACTTC
>TRBD1|once|TRBV5-1|TRBJ1-1
CASSLGTGGGYTEAFF
TGCGCCAGCAGCTTGGGGACAGGGGGTGGGTACACTGAAGCTTTCTTT
>TRBD2|.|TRBV4-2|TRBJ2-3
CASSQELAGGPATDTQYF
TGTGCCAGCAGCCAAGAGTTAGCGGGGGGCCCTGCCACAGATACGCAGTATTTT
>TRBD1|.|TRBV30|TRBJ1-3
CAWRVGGKGRNTIYF
TGTGCCTGGAGAGTAGGGGGCAAAGGTAGAAACACCATATATTTT
>.|.|TRBV7-3|TRBJ2-2
CASSLGGTRTGELFF
TGTGCCAGCAGCTTAGGGGGGACTCGCACCGGGGAGCTGTTTTTT
>.|.|TRBV7-6|TRBJ1-6
CASSPLESSYNSPLHF
TGTGCCAGCAGCCCTCTGGAGAGCTCCTATAATTCCCCCCTCCACTTT
>.|.|TRBV2|TRBJ1-2
CASSDQRFNGYTF
TGTGCCAGCAGTGACCAGCGGTTCAATGGCTACACCTTC